This T cell receptor (beta chain) was retrieved from a study of human T cells and chemical hapten exposure. Time point indicated: healthy volunteer bleed at 2 weeks. The template was total RNA from unfractionated whole blood. A few counts support this clonotype. In the library, unique molecular identifiers were attached to individual cDNA molecules. Original methodology: Counts of TCRs in each sample centred on a median of roughly 89,000 and extended from roughly 23,000 to 700,000. MiXCR, applied by TCRdb to the RACE reads, yields one record per CDR3 protein. The V and J calls, along with clone size, are taken from TCRdb and not from the paper's own processing. The table has tens of thousands of distinct CDR3 sequences, about 7% seen once. V was trimmed by 5 bases and J by 1 base, leaving 10 bases between them. The CDR3 runs to 14 residues. From germline, CDR1 is SEHNR and CDR2 FQNEAQ (reference sequence).

The source material was whole blood. The rearrangement joins TRBV7-9 to TRBJ2-3; no reliable D call. The receptor was isolated from a human donor in good health. Some clones in this sample may be carry-over from other donors' samples. The CDR3 DNA sequence: TGTGCCAGCAGCGACTGGACCTGCACAGATACGCAGTATTTT. Translated: CASSDWTCTDTQYF.